Sequencing of this T cell receptor (beta chain) was carried out in a study of cytomegalovirus exposure and HLA in healthy donors. Broader study findings: When analyzed later, a missense DCLRE1C variant was found to be linked to TCR beta V- and J-gene trimming. Links to common viral pathogens appeared, in a later analysis, for several of the most significant clusters. Later, an analysis showed that TCR beta chains associated with HLA were more clonally expanded than others that were equally common.

This clone was counted between two and nine times. Its antigen is not identified. 60 Vbeta and 13 Jbeta primers were used in PCR. Only in-frame clones appear in the TCRdb table, and some are missing; sequencing was by immunoSEQ multiplex PCR. The sample lists over 150,000 clones; approximately 77% were seen once. The CDR3 has 15 amino acids. Germline CDR1 is MNHNS and CDR2 is SASEGT. Trimming at V came to 5 bases and at J to 1 base, leaving 5 bases not matched to a gene. This clonotype was sampled from a man between 18 and 29 years old in good health and CMV-seronegative. The specimen was PBMCs. The chain has TRBV6-1 and TRBJ2-5; 9 bases fit TRBD1. The CDR3 region is CASSRAQGAQETQYF. Here the CDR3 DNA reads TGTGCCAGCAGTCGGGCACAGGGGGCCCAAGAGACCCAGTACTTC.